A selection of T cell receptor beta chains follows, all from one sample in a study of human CD8 memory T cell subsets. TCRdb derives one entry per CDR3 protein from the 5' RACE reads, leaving out DNA. The ten most abundant clones cover around 14% of a sample with thousands of distinct CDR3 sequences. Material: CD8+ T cells from PBMCs. These receptors were obtained from a human donor in good health. CDR3s include the opening cysteine and the closing phenylalanine or tryptophan. Fields, in order: V gene, J gene, clone size, CDR3 protein. Some rows mark clone size as missing; the rest say once, few, many or name a class of expanded clone.

TRBV5-1,TRBJ2-1,medium-sized,CASSLAGSYNEQFF
TRBV19,TRBJ2-3,-,CATKGQGTADTQYF
TRBV29-1,TRBJ1-1,medium-sized,CSVDGSPLQGAEAFF
TRBV4-3,TRBJ1-1,-,CASSQDLQGEGEAFF
TRBV10-3,TRBJ2-7,-,CATRPTGTASYEQYF
TRBV13,TRBJ2-7,-,CASSLRAGGLYEQYF
TRBV15,TRBJ2-5,-,CATSTASGKTQYF
TRBV6-2/TRBV6-3,TRBJ2-7,-,CASRWGSSYEQYF
TRBV15,TRBJ2-7,-,CATSRDQGRRDEQYF
TRBV20-1,TRBJ2-5,-,CSAPLDRLAGMETQYF
TRBV7-9,TRBJ2-4,-,CASSSNLGHTEDIQYF
TRBV7-3,TRBJ1-1,-,CASSPYGTGALNTEAFF
TRBV10-3,TRBJ2-1,-,CAISGGTETYNEQFF
TRBV4-2,TRBJ2-7,-,CASSHRAGLAATYEQYF